This T cell receptor beta chain was identified in a study of beta chain features in type 1 diabetes. The germline V gene encodes CDR1 MNHEY and CDR2 SVGAGI. The germline V and J ends were trimmed by 6 bases and 1 base, with 9 bases remaining between them. The CDR3 covers 13 residues. Sequenced material consisted of expressed TCRB transcripts (all of the isolated RNA was reverse transcribed). Repertoires were generated with immunoSEQ multiplex PCR, while TCRdb's copy carries only in-frame clones and drops some. The repertoire holds 350,000 to 400,000 clones, over 13% seen once, with about 0.02% in the top ten. This clone was detected only a few times.

The chain links TRBV6-5 to TRBJ1-1; D gene ambiguous. The TCR was taken from a woman aged 18-30 years in good health. Sequencing was performed on naive CD4+ T cells from blood. CDR3 DNA: TGTGCCAGCAGACTTACAGAGAACACTGAAGCTTTCTTT. Translating it yields CASRLTENTEAFF.